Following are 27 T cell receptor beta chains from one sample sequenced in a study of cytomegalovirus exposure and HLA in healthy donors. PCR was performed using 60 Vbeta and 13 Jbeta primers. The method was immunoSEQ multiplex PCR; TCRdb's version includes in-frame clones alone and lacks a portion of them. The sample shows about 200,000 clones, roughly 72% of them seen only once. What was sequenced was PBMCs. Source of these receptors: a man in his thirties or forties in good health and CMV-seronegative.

CDR3 bases: TGTGCCAGCAGCCGTAGCGGGGATAGCATTCAGTACTTC. Its protein is CASSRSGDSIQYF. The chain couples TRBV7-9 to TRBJ2-4, with 8 bases fitting TRBD2. Germline CDR1 SEHNR, CDR2 FQNEAQ (reference sequence). V shed 5 bases, J shed 9 bases, and the junction held 6 bases outside the gene matches. This CDR3 is 13 amino acids long. The full variable domain, completed using reference TRBV7-9 and TRBJ2-4, is DTGVSQNPRHKITKRGQNVTFRCDPISEHNRLYWYRQTLGQGPEFLTYFQNEAQLEKSRLLSDRFSAERPKGSFSTLEIQRTEQGDSAMYLCASSRSGDSIQYFGAGTRLSVL.

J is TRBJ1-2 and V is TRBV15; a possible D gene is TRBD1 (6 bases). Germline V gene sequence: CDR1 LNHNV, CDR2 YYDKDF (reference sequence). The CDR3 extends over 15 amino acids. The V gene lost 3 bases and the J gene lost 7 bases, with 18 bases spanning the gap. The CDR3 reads CATSRELTGSGGYTF. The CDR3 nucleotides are TGTGCCACCAGCAGGGAACTTACAGGGTCCGGTGGCTACACCTTC.

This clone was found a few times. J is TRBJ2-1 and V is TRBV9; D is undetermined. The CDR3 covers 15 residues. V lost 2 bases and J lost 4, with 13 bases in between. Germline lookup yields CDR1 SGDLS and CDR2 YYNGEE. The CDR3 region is CASSVELGTYNEQFF. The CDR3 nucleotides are TGTGCCAGCAGCGTCGAGCTGGGCACTTACAATGAGCAGTTCTTC.

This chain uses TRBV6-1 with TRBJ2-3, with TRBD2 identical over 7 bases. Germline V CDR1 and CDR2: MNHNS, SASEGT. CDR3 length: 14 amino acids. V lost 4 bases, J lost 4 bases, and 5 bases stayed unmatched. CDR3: CASSGGGTADTQYF. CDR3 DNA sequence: TGTGCCAGCAGTGGGGGGGGGACGGCAGATACGCAGTATTTT.

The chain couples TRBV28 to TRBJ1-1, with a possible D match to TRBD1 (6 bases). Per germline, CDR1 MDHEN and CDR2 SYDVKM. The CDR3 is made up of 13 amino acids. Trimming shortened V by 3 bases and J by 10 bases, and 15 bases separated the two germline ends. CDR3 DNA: TGTGCCAGCAGTTTCCAGGACAGAGGGGTAGCTTTCTTT. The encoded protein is CASSFQDRGVAFF.

The CDR3 region has the DNA TGTGCCAGCAGCCCCAGACTAGCGGGGGACTACGAGCAGTACTTC. Its protein is CASSPRLAGDYEQYF. The V gene is TRBV9, the J gene TRBJ2-7; 12 positions match TRBD2. In germline, CDR1 is SGDLS, CDR2 YYNGEE. V gave up 4 bases and J gave up 3 bases; unmatched junction bases: 5. The CDR3 covers 15 residues.

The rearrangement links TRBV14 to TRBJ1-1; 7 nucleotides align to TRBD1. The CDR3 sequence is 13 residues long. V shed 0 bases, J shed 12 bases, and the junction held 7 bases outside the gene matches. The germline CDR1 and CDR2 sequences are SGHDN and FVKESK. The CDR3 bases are TGTGCCAGCAGCCAAGATTTGGACAGGATGACTTTCTTT. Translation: CASSQDLDRMTFF.

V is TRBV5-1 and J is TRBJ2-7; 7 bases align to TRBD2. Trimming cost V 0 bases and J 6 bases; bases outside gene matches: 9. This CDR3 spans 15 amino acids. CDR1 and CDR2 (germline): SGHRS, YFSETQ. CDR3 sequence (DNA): TGCGCCAGCAGCTTGGCCGGGGGGAAGATCGGCGAGCAGTACTTC. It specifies CASSLAGGKIGEQYF.

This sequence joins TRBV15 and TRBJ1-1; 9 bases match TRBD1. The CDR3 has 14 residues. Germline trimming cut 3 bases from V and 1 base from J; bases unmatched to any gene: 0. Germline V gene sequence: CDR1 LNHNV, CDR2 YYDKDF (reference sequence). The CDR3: CATSRGQGNTEAFF. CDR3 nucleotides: TGTGCCACCAGCAGGGGACAGGGGAACACTGAAGCTTTCTTT.

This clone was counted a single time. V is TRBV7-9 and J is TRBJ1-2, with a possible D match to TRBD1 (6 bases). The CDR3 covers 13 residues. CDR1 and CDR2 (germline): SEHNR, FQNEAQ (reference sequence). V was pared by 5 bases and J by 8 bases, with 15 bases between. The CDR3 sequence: CASSPSPGDGYTF. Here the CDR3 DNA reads TGTGCCAGCAGCCCAAGCCCAGGGGACGGCTACACCTTC.

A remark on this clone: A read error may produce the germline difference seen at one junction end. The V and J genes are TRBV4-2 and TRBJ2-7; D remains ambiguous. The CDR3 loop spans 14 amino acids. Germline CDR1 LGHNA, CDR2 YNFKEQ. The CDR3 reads CASSEDNLIYEQYF. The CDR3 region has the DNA TGTGCCAGCAGCGAAGACAACTTAATTTACGAGCAGTACTTC.

CDR3 protein: CASSLSNRGRWEKLFF. CDR3 bases: TGTGCCAGCAGTTTATCCAACAGGGGGCGGTGGGAAAAACTGTTTTTT. The chain couples TRBV28 to TRBJ1-4; 9 nucleotides agree with TRBD1. V trimming: 1 base; J trimming: 8 bases; junction bases outside the gene matches: 8. Looked up from germline, CDR1 is MDHEN and CDR2 is SYDVKM. The CDR3 totals 16 residues.

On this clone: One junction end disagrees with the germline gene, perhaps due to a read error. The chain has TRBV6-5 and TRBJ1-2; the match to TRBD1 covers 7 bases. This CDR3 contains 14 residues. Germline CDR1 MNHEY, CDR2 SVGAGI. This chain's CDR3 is CASSAGTDPSLLGF. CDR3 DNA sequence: TGTGCCAGCAGTGCCGGGACAGACCCAAGTCTTTTAGGTTTC.

The DNA for the CDR3 is TGTGCCAGCAGCTCACCGGGGACAGGGCGTTACGAGCAGTACTTC. Protein product: CASSSPGTGRYEQYF. V gene TRBV28 combines with J gene TRBJ2-7, with TRBD1 identical over 9 bases. The CDR3 covers 15 residues. Germline V gene sequence: CDR1 MDHEN, CDR2 SYDVKM. Germline trimming cut 6 bases from V and 4 bases from J; bases unmatched to any gene: 10.

The CDR3 region has the DNA TGTGCCAGCAGTAGGACGGCGGGAGCGAATCACTACGAGCAGTACTTC. Its protein is CASSRTAGANHYEQYF. The chain uses TRBV6-4 and TRBJ2-7; 7 nucleotides line up with TRBD2. Losses at the gene ends were 5 bases for V and 3 bases for J; bases not matched to a gene: 13. Germline values: CDR1 MRHNA, CDR2 SNTAGT. The CDR3 loop spans 16 amino acids.

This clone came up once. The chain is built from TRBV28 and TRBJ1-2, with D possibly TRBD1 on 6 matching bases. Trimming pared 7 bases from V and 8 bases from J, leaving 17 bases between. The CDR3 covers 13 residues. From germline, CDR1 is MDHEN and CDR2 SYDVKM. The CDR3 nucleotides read TGTGCCAGCACAACTGGACAGTTCTTCGGCTACACCTTC. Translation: CASTTGQFFGYTF.

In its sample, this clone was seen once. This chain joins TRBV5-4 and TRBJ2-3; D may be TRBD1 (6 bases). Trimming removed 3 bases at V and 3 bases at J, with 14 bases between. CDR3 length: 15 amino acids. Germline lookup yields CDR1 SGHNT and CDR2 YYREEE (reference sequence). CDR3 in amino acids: CASSSQGLTTDTQYF. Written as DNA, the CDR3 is TGTGCCAGCAGCTCCCAGGGGCTGACGACAGATACGCAGTATTTT.

CDR3 amino acids: CASSEVAGVGNEQFF. The CDR3 DNA sequence: TGCGCCAGCAGTGAGGTAGCGGGAGTGGGTAATGAGCAGTTCTTC. This chain connects TRBV10-1 to TRBJ2-1, with TRBD2 matching over 9 bases. Germline V CDR1 and CDR2: WNHNN, SYGVQD (reference sequence). The CDR3 runs 15 residues. Trimming cost V 2 bases and J 7 bases; bases outside gene matches: 6.

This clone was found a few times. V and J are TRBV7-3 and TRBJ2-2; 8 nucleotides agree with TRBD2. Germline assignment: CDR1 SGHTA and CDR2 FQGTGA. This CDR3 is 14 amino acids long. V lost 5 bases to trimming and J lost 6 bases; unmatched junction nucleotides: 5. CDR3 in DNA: TGTGCCAGCAGCCCCAGCGGGAGCTCCGGGGAGCTGTTTTTT. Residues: CASSPSGSSGELFF.

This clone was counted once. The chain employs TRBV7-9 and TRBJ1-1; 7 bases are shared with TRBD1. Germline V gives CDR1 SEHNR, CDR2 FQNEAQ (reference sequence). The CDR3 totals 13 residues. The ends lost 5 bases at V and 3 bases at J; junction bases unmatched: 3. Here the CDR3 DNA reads TGTGCCAGCAGCCGACAGGGTGACACTGAAGCTTTCTTT. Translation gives CASSRQGDTEAFF.

DNA for the CDR3: TGTGCCAGCAGTTACGGGCTTAGTACAGTTGAGCAGTTCTTC. Its translation: CASSYGLSTVEQFF. The J gene is TRBJ2-1, the V gene TRBV6-5; the D is unclear. The V and J ends lost 2 bases and 9 bases respectively, with 14 bases between them. Germline V lookup: CDR1 MNHEY, CDR2 SVGAGI. This CDR3 has 14 residues.

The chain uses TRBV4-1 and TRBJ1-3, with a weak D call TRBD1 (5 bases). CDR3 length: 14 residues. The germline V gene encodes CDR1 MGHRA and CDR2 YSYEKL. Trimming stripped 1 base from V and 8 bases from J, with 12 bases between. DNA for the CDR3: TGCGCCAGCAGCCAAGGTCCAGGGAAGGACACCATATATTTT. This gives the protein CASSQGPGKDTIYF.

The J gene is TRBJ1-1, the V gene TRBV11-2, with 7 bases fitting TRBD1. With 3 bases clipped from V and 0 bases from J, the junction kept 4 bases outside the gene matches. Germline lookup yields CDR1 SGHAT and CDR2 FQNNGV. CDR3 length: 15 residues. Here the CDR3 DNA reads TGTGCCAGCAGCTTGGGGGACAGAATGAACACTGAAGCTTTCTTT. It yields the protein CASSLGDRMNTEAFF.

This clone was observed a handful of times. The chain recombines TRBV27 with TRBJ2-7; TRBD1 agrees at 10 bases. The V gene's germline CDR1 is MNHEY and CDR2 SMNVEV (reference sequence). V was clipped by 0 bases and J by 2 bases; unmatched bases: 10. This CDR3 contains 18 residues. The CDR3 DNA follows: TGTGCCAGCAGTTTATCCCATGACAGGGGGCGAAACCCCTACGAGCAGTACTTC. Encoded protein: CASSLSHDRGRNPYEQYF.

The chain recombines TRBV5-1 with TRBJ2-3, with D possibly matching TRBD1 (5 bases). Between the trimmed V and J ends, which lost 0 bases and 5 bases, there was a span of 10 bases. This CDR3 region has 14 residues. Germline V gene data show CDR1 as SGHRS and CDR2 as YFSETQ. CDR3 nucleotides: TGCGCCAGCAGCTTGGCAAGGGGTATAGATACGCAGTATTTT. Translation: CASSLARGIDTQYF.

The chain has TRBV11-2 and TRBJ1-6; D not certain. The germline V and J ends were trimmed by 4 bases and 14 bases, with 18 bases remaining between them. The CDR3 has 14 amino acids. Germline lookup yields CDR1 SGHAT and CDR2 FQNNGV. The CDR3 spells CASSSDSDSISLHF. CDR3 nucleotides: TGTGCCAGCAGCTCGGACTCGGATTCGATCTCCCTCCACTTT.

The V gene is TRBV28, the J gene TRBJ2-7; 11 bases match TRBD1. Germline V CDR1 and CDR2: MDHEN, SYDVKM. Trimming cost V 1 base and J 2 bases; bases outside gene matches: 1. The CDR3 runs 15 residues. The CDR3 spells CASSLLGQGAYEQYF. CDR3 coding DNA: TGTGCCAGCAGTTTATTGGGACAGGGGGCCTACGAGCAGTACTTC.